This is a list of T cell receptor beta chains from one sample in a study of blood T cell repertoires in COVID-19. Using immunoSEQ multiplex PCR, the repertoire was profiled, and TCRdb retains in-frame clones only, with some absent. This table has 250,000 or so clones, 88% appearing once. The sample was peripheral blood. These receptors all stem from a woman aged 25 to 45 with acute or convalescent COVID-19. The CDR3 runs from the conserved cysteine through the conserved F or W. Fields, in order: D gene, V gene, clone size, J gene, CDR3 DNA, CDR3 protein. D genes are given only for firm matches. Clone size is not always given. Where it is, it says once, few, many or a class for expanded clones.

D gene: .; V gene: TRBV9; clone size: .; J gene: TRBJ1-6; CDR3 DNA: TGTGCCAGCAGCCCTAGTCCGGGAGGGGGAGAGTTTCGATCACCCCTCCACTTT; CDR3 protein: CASSPSPGGGEFRSPLHF
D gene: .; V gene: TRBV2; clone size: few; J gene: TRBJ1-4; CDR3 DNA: TGTGCCAGCATTCGAGGAGTAGGTGAAAAACTGTTTTTT; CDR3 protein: CASIRGVGEKLFF
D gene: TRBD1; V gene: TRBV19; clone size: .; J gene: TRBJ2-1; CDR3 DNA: TGTGCCAGTAGTATAGCGTTCAGGGGGAACCCCAGGAATGAGCAGTTCTTC; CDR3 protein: CASSIAFRGNPRNEQFF
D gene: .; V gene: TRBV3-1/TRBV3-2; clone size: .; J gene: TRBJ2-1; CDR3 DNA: TGTGCCAGCAGCCAAGTCAGACAGGCGCCGAGGTACAATGAGCAGTTCTTC; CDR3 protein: CASSQVRQAPRYNEQFF
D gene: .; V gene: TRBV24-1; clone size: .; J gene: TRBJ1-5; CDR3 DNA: TGTGCCACCAGTGATCCTGGAGGGAAGCAGCATTTT; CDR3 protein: CATSDPGGKQHF
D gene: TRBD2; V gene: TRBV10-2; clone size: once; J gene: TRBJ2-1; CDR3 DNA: TGCGCCAGCAGTCCCGGACTAGCGGACTACAATGAGCAGTTCTTC; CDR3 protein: CASSPGLADYNEQFF
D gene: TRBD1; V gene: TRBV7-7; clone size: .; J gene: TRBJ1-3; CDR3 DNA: TGTGCTAGCAGCAGGGGACAGGGGGCAGGAAACACCATATATTTT; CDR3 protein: CASSRGQGAGNTIYF
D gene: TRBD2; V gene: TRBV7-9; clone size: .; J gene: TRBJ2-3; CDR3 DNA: TGTGCCAGCACCCCGGGGGGTAGAGACGCCGCGCGGCAGTATTTT; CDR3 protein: CASTPGGRDAARQYF
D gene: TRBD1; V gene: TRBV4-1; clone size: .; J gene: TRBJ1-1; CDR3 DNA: TGCGCCAGCAGCCCTCTGGACAGGGCCACTGAAGCTTTCTTT; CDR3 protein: CASSPLDRATEAFF
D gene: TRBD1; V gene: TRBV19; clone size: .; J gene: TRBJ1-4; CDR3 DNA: TGTGCCAGTGGAAGGACAGGGGGAGAAAAACTGTTTTTT; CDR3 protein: CASGRTGGEKLFF
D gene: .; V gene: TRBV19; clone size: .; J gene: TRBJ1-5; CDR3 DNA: TGTGCCAGTAGTATGTTGGGTGGCAGGGGTGGCAATCAGCCCCAGCATTTT; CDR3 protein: CASSMLGGRGGNQPQHF
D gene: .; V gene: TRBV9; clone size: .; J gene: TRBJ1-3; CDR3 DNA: TGTGCCAGCAGCGCGAACGACTGGTCTGGAAACACCATATATTTT; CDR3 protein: CASSANDWSGNTIYF
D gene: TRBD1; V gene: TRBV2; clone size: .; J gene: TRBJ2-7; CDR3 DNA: TGTGCCAGCAGTGGACAGGGAGTCCGATCATACTCCTACGAGCAGTACTTC; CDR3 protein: CASSGQGVRSYSYEQYF
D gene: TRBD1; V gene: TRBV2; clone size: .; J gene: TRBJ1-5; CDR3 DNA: TGTGCCAGCAAGGAACAGGGGGCTCGCAATCAGCCCCAGCATTTT; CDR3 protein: CASKEQGARNQPQHF
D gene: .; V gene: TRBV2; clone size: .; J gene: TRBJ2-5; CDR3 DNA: TGTGCCAGCCGAGGGACAGGGCTAGCGGGGGCCCAAGAGACCCAGTACTTC; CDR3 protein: CASRGTGLAGAQETQYF
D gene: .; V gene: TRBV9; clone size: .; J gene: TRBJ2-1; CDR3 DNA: TGTGCCAGCAGCGTAGCGCCCTGGGCCCGCCTGGATGAGCAGTTCTTC; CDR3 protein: CASSVAPWARLDEQFF
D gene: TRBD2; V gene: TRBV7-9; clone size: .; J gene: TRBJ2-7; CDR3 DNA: TGTGCCAGCAGCTTATTTCTAGCGGGGGTGGCAGGCGAGCAGTACTTC; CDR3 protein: CASSLFLAGVAGEQYF
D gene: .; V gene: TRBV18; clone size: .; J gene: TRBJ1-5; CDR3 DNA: TGTGCCAGCTCACCCGACAGGCGGAGAGTAGGCAATCAGCCCCAGCATTTT; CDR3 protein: CASSPDRRRVGNQPQHF
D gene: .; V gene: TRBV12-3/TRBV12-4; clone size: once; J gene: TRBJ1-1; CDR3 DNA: TGTGCCAGCAGCTTTTTCCCCACTGAAGCTTTCTTT; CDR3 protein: CASSFFPTEAFF
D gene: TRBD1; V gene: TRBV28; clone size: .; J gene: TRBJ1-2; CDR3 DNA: TGTGCCAGCAGTTTATCCCAGGGGGAAGACTATGGCTACACCTTC; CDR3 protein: CASSLSQGEDYGYTF
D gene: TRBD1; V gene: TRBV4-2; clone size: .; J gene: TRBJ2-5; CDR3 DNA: TGTGCCAGCAGCCATCGGGACAGGGGGTGGGGAGAGACCCAGTACTTC; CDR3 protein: CASSHRDRGWGETQYF
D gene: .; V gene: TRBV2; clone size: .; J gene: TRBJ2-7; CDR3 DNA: TGTGCCAGCAGTGAAGGCCGGACTGCCTCGGACGAGCAGTACTTC; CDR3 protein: CASSEGRTASDEQYF
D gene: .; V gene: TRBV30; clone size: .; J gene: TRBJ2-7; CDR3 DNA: TGTGCCGGGGCTCAAGGGGGATCCTACGAGCAGTACTTC; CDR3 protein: CAGAQGGSYEQYF
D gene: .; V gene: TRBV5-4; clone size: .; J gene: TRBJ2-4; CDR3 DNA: TGTGCCAGCAGCTTGTGGGCCGACCCGAGAGACATTCAGTACTTC; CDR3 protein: CASSLWADPRDIQYF
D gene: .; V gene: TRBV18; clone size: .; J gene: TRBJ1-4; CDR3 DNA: TGTGCCAGCTCTGGGCCAGGCGATCATGAAAAACTGTTTTTT; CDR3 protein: CASSGPGDHEKLFF
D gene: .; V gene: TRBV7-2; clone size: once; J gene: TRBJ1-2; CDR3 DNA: TGTGCCAGCATCACAACAAGTCGGGGGGTATATGGCTACACCTTC; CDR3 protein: CASITTSRGVYGYTF
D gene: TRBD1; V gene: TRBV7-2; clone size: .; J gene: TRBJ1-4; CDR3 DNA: TGTGCCAGCAGCTCGCCGGGACAGGGCGTTAGTAATGAAAAACTGTTTTTT; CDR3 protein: CASSSPGQGVSNEKLFF
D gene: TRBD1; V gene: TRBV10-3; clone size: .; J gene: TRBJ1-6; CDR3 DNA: TGTGCCATCAGTGGGCAATCGGGACAGGGAAGTAATTCACCCCTCCACTTT; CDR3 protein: CAISGQSGQGSNSPLHF
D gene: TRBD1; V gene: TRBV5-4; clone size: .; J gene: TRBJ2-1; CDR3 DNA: TGTGCCAGCAGCACCGAGGCCAGGGGGTACAATGAGCAGTTCTTC; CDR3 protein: CASSTEARGYNEQFF
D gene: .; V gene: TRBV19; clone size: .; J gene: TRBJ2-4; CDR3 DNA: TGTGCCAGTAGCGCTCCGGGGGCCAAAAACATTCAGTACTTC; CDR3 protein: CASSAPGAKNIQYF
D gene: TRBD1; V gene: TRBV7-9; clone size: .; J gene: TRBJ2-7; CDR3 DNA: TGTGCCAGCAGCCCAGGGACAGACTACGAGCAGTACTTC; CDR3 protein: CASSPGTDYEQYF
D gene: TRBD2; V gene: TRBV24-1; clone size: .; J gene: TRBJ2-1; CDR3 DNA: TGTGCCACCAGCCTAGCGGGAGGGCATGAGCAGTTCTTC; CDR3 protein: CATSLAGGHEQFF
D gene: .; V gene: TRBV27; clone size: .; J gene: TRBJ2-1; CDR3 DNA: TGTGCCAGCAGTCAGCAGGCGCCCCCCTACAATGAGCAGTTCTTC; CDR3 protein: CASSQQAPPYNEQFF
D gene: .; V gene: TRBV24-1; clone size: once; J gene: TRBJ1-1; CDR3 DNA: TGTGCCACCACCCGTACAGGGTCCACTGAAGCTTTCTTT; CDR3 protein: CATTRTGSTEAFF
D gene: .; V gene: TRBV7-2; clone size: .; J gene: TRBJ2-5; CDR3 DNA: TGTGCCAGCAACGCATTGGGGACTGCGGTCGGCGAGACCCAGTACTTC; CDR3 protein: CASNALGTAVGETQYF
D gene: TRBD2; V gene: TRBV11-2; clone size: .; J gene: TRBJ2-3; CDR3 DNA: TGTGCCAGCAGCTTTGGCGGGAGGGCCGACGCAGATACGCAGTATTTT; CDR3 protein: CASSFGGRADADTQYF
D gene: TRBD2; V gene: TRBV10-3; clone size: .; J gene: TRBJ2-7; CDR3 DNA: TGTGCCATCAGTGAGGATGGGACTAGCGTGGTTCAAGGCTCCTACGAGCAGTACTTC; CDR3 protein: CAISEDGTSVVQGSYEQYF
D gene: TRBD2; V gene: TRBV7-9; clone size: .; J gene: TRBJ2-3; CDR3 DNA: TGTGCCAGCAGCTTAGTCTCTAGCGGGAGCACAGATACGCAGTATTTT; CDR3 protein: CASSLVSSGSTDTQYF
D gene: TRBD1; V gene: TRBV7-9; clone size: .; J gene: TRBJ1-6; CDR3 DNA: TGTGCCAGCAGCTCTGGGACAGCAAATTCACCCCTCCACTTT; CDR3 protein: CASSSGTANSPLHF
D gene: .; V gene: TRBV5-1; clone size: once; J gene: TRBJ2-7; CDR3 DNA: TGCGCCAGCAGCTTGGAACTACCCAACTACGAGCAGTACTTC; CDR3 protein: CASSLELPNYEQYF
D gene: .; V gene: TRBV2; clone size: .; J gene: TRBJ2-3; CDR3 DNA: TGTGCCAGCAGGGTGACTGATCGCACGCAGTATTTT; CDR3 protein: CASRVTDRTQYF
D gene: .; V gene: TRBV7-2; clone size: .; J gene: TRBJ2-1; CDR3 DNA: TGTGCCAGCAGCTTAGCGTTTCCGGGGTCCTACAATGAGCAGTTCTTC; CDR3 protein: CASSLAFPGSYNEQFF
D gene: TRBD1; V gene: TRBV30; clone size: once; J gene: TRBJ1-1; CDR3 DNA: TGTGCCTGGAGCTCCGGGCAGGGGGAGAGTGAAGCTTTCTTT; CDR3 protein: CAWSSGQGESEAFF
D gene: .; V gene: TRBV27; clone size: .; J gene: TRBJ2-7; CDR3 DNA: TGTGCCAGCAGTCGGCCCAGGGGTGGCGAGCAGTACTTC; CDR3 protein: CASSRPRGGEQYF
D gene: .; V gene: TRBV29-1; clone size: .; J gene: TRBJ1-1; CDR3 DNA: TGCAGCGTTAAAGGCCAGGGGTCCACTGAAGCTTTCTTT; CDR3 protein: CSVKGQGSTEAFF
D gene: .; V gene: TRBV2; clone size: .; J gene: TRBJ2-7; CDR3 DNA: TGTGCCAGCAGTGGTACAACCTACGAGCAGTACTTC; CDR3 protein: CASSGTTYEQYF
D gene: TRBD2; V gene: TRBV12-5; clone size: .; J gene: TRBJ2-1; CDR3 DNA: TGTGCTAGTGGTCCGCCATTGAGGGAGGGGATCTACAATGAGCAGTTCTTC; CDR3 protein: CASGPPLREGIYNEQFF
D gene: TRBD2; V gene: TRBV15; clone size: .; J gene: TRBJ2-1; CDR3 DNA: TGTGCCACTATTAAAGCGGGAGGGACCTACAATGAGCAGTTCTTC; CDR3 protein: CATIKAGGTYNEQFF
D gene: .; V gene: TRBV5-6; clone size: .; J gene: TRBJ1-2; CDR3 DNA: TGTGCCACAACCCGGCGGCTGGCTAACTATGGCTACACCTTC; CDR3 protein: CATTRRLANYGYTF
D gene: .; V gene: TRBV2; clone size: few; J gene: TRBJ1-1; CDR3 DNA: TGTGCCAGCAGCGTACAGGGCCTGAACACTGAAGCTTTCTTT; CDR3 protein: CASSVQGLNTEAFF
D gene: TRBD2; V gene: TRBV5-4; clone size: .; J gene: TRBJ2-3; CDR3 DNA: TGTGCCAGCAGCTTTAGCGGGACCCCGTTAGATACGCAGTATTTT; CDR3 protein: CASSFSGTPLDTQYF
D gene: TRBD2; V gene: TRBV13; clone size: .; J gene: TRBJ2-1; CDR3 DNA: TGTGCCAGCAGCCCCCCCTTCTCAGCGGGGGGCGGTGAGCAGTTCTTC; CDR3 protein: CASSPPFSAGGGEQFF
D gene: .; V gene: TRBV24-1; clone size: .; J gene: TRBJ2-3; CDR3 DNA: TGTGCCACCAGTGACCGACTGGGCACAGATACGCAGTATTTT; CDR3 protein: CATSDRLGTDTQYF
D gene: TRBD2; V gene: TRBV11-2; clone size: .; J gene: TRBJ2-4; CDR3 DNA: TGTGCCAGCAGGCCAACACTAGCGGGAGTAGGGTTAGCCAAAAACATTCAGTACTTC; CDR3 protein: CASRPTLAGVGLAKNIQYF
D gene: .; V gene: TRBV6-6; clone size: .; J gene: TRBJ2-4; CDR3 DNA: TGTGCCAGCCTGGGCCTGACCAAAAACATTCAGTACTTC; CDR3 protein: CASLGLTKNIQYF
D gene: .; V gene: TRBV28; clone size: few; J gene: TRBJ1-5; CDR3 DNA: TGTGCCAGCAGTCCGGGACTCTATAGCAATCAGCCCCAGCATTTT; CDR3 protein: CASSPGLYSNQPQHF
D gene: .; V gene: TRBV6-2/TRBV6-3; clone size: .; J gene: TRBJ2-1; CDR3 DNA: TGTGCCAGCAGTTACTCTCGGGTGAATGAGCAGTTCTTC; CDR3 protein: CASSYSRVNEQFF
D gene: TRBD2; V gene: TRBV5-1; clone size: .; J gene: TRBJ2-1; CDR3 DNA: TGCGCCAGCAGCTTGCCTAGCGGGAGGTTAAACAATGAGCAGTTCTTC; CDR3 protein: CASSLPSGRLNNEQFF
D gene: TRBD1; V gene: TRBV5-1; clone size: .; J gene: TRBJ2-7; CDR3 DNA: TGCGCCAGCAGCTTGGTCCCCATCGGGACAGGGGGTCCCTACGAGCAGTACTTC; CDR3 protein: CASSLVPIGTGGPYEQYF